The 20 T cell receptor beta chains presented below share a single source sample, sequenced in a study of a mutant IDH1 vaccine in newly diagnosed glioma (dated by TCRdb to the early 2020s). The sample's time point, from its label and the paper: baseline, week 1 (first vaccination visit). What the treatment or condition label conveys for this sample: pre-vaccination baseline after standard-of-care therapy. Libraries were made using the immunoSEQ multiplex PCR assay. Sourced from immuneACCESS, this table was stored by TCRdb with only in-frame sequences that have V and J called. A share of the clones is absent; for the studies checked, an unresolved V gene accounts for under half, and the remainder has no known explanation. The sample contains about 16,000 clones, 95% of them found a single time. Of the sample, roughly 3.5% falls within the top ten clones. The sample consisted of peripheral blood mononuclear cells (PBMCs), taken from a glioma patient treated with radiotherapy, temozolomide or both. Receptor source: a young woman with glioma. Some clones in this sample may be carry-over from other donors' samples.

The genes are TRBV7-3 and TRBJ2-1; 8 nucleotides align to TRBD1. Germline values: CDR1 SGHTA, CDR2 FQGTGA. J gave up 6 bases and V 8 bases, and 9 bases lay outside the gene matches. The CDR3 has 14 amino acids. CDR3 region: CASGSQGALNEQFF. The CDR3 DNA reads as TGTGCCAGCGGCTCCCAGGGGGCGCTCAATGAGCAGTTCTTC.

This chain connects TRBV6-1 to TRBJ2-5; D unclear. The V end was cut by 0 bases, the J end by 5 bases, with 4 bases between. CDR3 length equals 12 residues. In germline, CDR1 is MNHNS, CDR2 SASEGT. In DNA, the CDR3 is TGTGCCAGCAGTGAAGCAGCCGAGACCCAGTACTTC. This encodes CASSEAAETQYF.

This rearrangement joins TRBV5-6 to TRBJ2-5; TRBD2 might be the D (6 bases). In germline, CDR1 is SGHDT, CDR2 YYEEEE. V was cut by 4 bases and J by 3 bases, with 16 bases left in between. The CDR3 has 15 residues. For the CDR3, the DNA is TGTGCCAGCAGCCGCGATGGAGGACTAAAAGAGACCCAGTACTTC. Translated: CASSRDGGLKETQYF.

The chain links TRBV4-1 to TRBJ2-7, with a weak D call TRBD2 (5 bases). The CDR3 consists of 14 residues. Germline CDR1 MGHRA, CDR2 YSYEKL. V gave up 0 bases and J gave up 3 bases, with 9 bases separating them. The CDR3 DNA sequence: TGCGCCAGCAGCCAAGATCCGAGGGACTACGAGCAGTACTTC. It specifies CASSQDPRDYEQYF.

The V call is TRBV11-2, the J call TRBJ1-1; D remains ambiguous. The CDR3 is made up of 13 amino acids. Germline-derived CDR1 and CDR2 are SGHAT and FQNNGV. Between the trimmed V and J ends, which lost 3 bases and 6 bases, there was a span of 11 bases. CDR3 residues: CASSFSIGAEAFF. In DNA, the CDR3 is TGTGCCAGCAGCTTTTCAATCGGGGCTGAAGCTTTCTTT.

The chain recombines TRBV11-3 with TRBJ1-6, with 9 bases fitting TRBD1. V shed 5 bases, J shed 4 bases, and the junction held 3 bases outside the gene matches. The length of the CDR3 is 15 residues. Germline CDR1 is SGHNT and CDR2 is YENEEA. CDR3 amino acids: CASSPGTGYNSPLHF. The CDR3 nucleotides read TGTGCCAGCAGCCCCGGGACAGGGTATAATTCACCCCTCCACTTT.

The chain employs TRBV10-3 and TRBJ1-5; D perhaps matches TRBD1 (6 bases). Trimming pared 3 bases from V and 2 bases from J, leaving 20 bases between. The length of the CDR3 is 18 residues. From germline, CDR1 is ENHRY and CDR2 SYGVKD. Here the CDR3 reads CAISEQGQNIWGNQPQHF. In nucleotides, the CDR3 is TGTGCCATCAGTGAACAGGGCCAGAATATATGGGGCAATCAGCCCCAGCATTTT.

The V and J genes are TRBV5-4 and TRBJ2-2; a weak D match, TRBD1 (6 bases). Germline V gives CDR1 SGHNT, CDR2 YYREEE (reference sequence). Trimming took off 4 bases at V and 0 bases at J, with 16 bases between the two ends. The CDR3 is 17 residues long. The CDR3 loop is CASSRIRDITNTGELFF. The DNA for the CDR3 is TGTGCCAGCAGCCGCATCCGGGACATAACGAACACCGGGGAGCTGTTTTTT.

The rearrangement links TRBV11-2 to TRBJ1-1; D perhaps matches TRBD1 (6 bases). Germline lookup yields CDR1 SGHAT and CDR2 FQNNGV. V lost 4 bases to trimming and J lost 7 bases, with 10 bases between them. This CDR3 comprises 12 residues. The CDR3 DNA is TGTGCCAGCAGCTCAAACAGGGTTGAAGCTTTCTTT. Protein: CASSSNRVEAFF.

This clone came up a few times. Written as DNA, the CDR3 is TGTGCCAGCTCACCACCCCTCCAGGGTAGCGGGAGTGAGCAGTTCTTC. It is translated as CASSPPLQGSGSEQFF. The chain joins TRBV18 to TRBJ2-1; the match to TRBD2 covers 9 bases. There are 16 residues in the CDR3. V gave up 0 bases and J gave up 9 bases; unmatched junction bases: 9. Germline lookup yields CDR1 KGHSH and CDR2 LQKENI.

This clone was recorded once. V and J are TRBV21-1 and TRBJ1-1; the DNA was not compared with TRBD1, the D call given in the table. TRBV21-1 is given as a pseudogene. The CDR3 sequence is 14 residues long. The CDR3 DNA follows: TGTGCCAGCACCTGTGGGACAGGGCTTACTGAAGCTTTCTTT. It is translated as CASTCGTGLTEAFF.

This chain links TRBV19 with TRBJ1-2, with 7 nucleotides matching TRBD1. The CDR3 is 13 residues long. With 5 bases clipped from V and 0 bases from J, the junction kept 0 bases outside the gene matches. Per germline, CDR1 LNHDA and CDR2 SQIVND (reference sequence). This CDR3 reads CASSGQANYGYTF. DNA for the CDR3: TGTGCCAGTAGTGGACAGGCTAACTATGGCTACACCTTC.

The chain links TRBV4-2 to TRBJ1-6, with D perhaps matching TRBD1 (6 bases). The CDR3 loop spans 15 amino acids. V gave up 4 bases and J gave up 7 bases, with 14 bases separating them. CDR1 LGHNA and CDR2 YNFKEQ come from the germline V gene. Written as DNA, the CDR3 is TGTGCCAGCAGCCCCGCCGGGGGCGCAAATTCACCCCTCCACTTT. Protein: CASSPAGGANSPLHF.

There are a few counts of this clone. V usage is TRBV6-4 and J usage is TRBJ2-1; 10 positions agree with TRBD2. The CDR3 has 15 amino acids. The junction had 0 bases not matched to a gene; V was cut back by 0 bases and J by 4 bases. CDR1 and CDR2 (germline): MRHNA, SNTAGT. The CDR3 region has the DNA TGTGCCAGCAGTGACTCAGCGGGAGGGTACAATGAGCAGTTCTTC. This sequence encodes CASSDSAGGYNEQFF.

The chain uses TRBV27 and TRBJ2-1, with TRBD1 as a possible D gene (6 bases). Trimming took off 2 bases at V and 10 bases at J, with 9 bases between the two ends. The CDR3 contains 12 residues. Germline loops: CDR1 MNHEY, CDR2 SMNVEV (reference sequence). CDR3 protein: CASSLDGTEQFF. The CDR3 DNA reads TGTGCCAGCAGTTTAGACGGGACAGAGCAGTTCTTC.

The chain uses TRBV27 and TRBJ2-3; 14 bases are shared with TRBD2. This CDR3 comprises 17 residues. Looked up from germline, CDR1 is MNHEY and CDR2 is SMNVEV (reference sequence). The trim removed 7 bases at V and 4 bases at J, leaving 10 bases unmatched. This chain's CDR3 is CASTFLTSGGAADTQYF. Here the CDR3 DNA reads TGTGCCAGCACCTTCCTGACTAGCGGGGGGGCCGCAGATACGCAGTATTTT.

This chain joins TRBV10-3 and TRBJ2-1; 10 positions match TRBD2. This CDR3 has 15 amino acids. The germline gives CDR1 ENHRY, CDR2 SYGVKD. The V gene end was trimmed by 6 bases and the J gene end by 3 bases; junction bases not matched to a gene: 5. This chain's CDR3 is CAIRRTSGHYNEQFF. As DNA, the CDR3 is TGTGCCATCAGACGGACTAGCGGTCACTACAATGAGCAGTTCTTC.

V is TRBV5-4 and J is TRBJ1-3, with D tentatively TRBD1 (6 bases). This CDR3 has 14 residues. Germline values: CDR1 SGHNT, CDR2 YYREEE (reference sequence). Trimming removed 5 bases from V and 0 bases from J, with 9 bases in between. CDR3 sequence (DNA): TGTGCCAGCAGTTCGGACAGCTCTGGAAACACCATATATTTT. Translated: CASSSDSSGNTIYF.

The CDR3, as DNA: TGTGCCAGCAGCTTTTACCCGGGACTAGCGAGTGAGACCCAGTACTTC. It translates to CASSFYPGLASETQYF. V and J are TRBV7-6 and TRBJ2-5, with TRBD2 matching 10 bases. Germline loops: CDR1 SGHVS, CDR2 FNYEAQ. V was pared by 3 bases and J by 5 bases, with 9 bases of the junction left unmatched. CDR3 size: 16 residues.

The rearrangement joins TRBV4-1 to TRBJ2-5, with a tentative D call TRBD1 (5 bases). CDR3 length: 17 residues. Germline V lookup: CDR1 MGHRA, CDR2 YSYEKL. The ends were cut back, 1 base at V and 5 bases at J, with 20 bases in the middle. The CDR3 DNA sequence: TGCGCCAGCAGCCAAGTCCCCTCGGCCAGGGTGGGGGAGACCCAGTACTTC. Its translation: CASSQVPSARVGETQYF.